This TCR beta chain is drawn from a study of T cells in Graves' hyperthyroidism and ophthalmopathy (dated by TCRdb to between 2018 and 2021). Regarding the research as a whole: Peripheral blood was collected at initial diagnosis, before any treatment. TCR Vbeta CDR3 sequencing of approximately 140 peripheral blood samples (under 45 ophthalmopathy, about 75 hyperthyroidism and roughly 17 progressor patients) is reported in the paper. To identify distinguishing TCR V-J signatures, a discovery cohort of around 100 patients was used, comprising 43 with Graves' ophthalmopathy and 57 with stable Graves' hyperthyroidism. An independent validation cohort of about 20 hyperthyroidism patients and about 16 patients who later progressed to ophthalmopathy tested prospective prediction of ophthalmopathy. Once sampling was done, hyperthyroidism patients were given methimazole at a starting dose of 30 mg daily, whereas ophthalmopathy patients were given high-dose intravenous methylprednisolone. The roughly 90 discovery patients were divided at random into training and test sets in a 7:3 ratio. Thyroid tissue and blood T-cell repertoires from about 6 Graves' hyperthyroidism patients were also compared in the study.

Stable Graves' hyperthyroidism was defined as the absence of progression to ophthalmopathy over 18 months of follow-up. Hyperthyroidism patients were aged 18 to 65 years and newly diagnosed, with disease duration of less than 2 months. The study excluded patients with uncontrolled infections, other autoimmune diseases, pregnancy or lactation. Diagnoses were based on clinical symptoms, serum thyroxine and TRAb, thyroid ultrasound and orbital computed tomography. PBMCs were isolated from 10 ml of fresh peripheral blood by Ficoll-Paque density gradient centrifugation. Total RNA was extracted with Trizol reagent, and quality was checked on an Agilent 2100 Bioanalyzer. General conclusions and limits of the study: In validation, the model predicted progression to ophthalmopathy with just under 71% sensitivity and over 72% specificity, a median of approximately 6.7 months before onset. No statistical method was used to fix the sample size in advance, and group allocation was not hidden from the investigators. A model built on a 13 V-J signature distinguished ophthalmopathy from stable hyperthyroidism, reaching about 88% sensitivity and about 81% specificity in cross-validation and 80%/75% in testing. Most expanded thyroid clonotypes (frequency above 0.001) were also detected in blood, suggesting blood repertoires may reflect thyroid immune responses.

TCR beta CDR3 regions were amplified from RNA transcripts. The TCR CDR3 was subjected to a first round of RT-PCR using the HTBI primer set and the Qiagen OneStep RT-PCR kit. The libraries were constructed in a second round of multiplex PCR and then size-selected and purified. Libraries were sequenced paired-end with 100 bp reads on an Illumina HiSeq2000. The authors' analysis ran thus. SOAPnuke was used to process the raw data, removing reads that contained adapters or uncalled bases, had a mean Phred below 15, or lacked an exact match to the constant primer or identifier. COPE v1.2.5 was used to merge high-quality paired reads, and clonotypes were defined as unique nucleotide sequences. Clonotypes were aligned to IMGT TRBV, TRBD and TRBJ reference segments using MiTCR v1.1. Analysis was restricted to V-J combinations with a frequency above 0.0001, which covered roughly 99% of repertoires. A TCS score was defined as the ratio of F50 (clonal expansion) to E x V (chaos), with BLOSUM62-based TCRdist applied between CDR3 peptides within each V-J. Welch's t-statistics and random forest reduced roughly 540 V-J features to roughly 13, which were used in a naive Bayes classifier (R e1071). TCRdb reprocessing: public reads trimmed at Q25 with fastp, clones called with MiXCR, in-frame beta chains kept. CDR3 protein duplicates are merged, each entry listing the most common genes and DNA. The V and J calls were determined by TCRdb, not by the authors. This sample comprises a few hundred thousand distinct CDR3 sequences, 15% to 18% of them detected only once. The top ten constitute under 8% of the sample.

This clonotype was picked up a small number of times. What this receptor recognizes is not known. A much larger clonotype is one base distant, so this may be a read error. V has 6 bases trimmed and J has 3 bases trimmed; junction bases matching no gene number 4. The CDR3 covers 13 residues, taking in both the cysteine and the phenylalanine. Only the CDR3 part of the read is kept: 39 bases, read in frame from the first base. As encoded in the germline V gene, CDR1 is MDHEN while CDR2 is SYDVKM. The rearrangement joined TRBV28 to TRBJ1-1; 7 middle bases align to TRBD1. This TCR came from a woman aged 30 to 39 with Graves' hyperthyroidism. Sequenced: blood. Read as DNA, the sequence is TGTGCCAGCAGCAGAAGGGGGCACACTGAAGCTTTCTTT. Its protein reads: CASSRRGHTEAFF.